One sample yielded the 10 T cell receptor beta chains listed below, sequenced in a study of blood T cell repertoires in COVID-19. Method: immunoSEQ multiplex PCR; TCRdb's copy keeps in-frame clones and lacks some. The sample shows a few hundred thousand clones, around 86% of them seen only once. The specimen sequenced was peripheral blood. The source is a man aged 45-65 years with active or convalescent COVID-19.

J is TRBJ2-1 and V is TRBV10-3; TRBD2 matches 14 bases. The CDR3 has 15 residues. Germline V lookup: CDR1 ENHRY, CDR2 SYGVKD. V shed 4 bases, J shed 9 bases, and the junction held 5 bases outside the gene matches. The CDR3, as DNA: TGTGCCATCAGTGCTGGGACTAGCGGGGGACCTGAGCAGTTCTTC. Its translation is CAISAGTSGGPEQFF.

This chain uses TRBV12-3 or TRBV12-4 with TRBJ1-5; D is unresolved. CDR3 length: 13 amino acids. The V end lost 5 bases, the J end lost 5 bases, and 10 bases lay between the germline ends. CDR3 DNA sequence: TGTGCCAGCAGTAAACGGAGAGATCAGCCCCAGCATTTT. Its protein is CASSKRRDQPQHF.

The rearrangement links TRBV4-1 to TRBJ2-1; 7 bases fit TRBD2. There are 16 residues in the CDR3. The germline V gene encodes CDR1 MGHRA and CDR2 YSYEKL. V shed 0 bases, J shed 4 bases, and the junction held 6 bases outside the gene matches. The CDR3 spells CASSQEYGRFYNEQFF. The CDR3 region has the DNA TGCGCCAGCAGCCAAGAATACGGGAGGTTTTACAATGAGCAGTTCTTC.

The chain couples TRBV24-1 to TRBJ1-1; weak D call: TRBD1 (5 bases). CDR1 is KGHDR and CDR2 is SFDVKD in the germline V gene. The V end lost 4 bases, the J end lost 6 bases, and 17 bases lay between the germline ends. This CDR3 spans 15 amino acids. The CDR3 nucleotides are TGTGCCACCAGTGAGATAGGACCGGGGGGACCTGAAGCTTTCTTT. Its translation: CATSEIGPGGPEAFF.

This sequence joins TRBV19 and TRBJ1-3; 8 bases fit TRBD1. CDR3 length: 14 residues. V was clipped by 5 bases and J by 16 bases; unmatched bases: 16. Germline V gene lookup returns CDR1 LNHDA and CDR2 SQIVND (reference sequence). CDR3 coding DNA: TGTGCCAGTAGTCCGACCGGGACAGGACTGGGGCGGTATTTT. This encodes CASSPTGTGLGRYF.

CDR3 DNA: TGTGCCAGCAGGCTCTCAGGGGCTTATGGCTACACCTTC. Its protein is CASRLSGAYGYTF. The V and J genes are TRBV12-3 or TRBV12-4 and TRBJ1-2; D perhaps matches TRBD1 (6 bases). Trimming cost V 6 bases and J 5 bases, with 13 bases left between them. The CDR3 is 13 residues long.

This chain connects TRBV29-1 to TRBJ2-5; the match to TRBD1 covers 7 bases. Germline V gives CDR1 SQVTM, CDR2 ANQGSEA. The CDR3 is 14 residues long. V was pared by 5 bases and J by 2 bases, with 8 bases of the junction left unmatched. CDR3 residues: CSVKPGQHQETQYF. In DNA form, the CDR3 reads TGCAGCGTTAAACCGGGACAGCATCAAGAGACCCAGTACTTC.

This clone showed up just once. This CDR3 is also generated by other DNA sequences in the sample. The V and J genes are TRBV9 and TRBJ2-1, with TRBD2 matching over 11 bases. The CDR3 has 15 residues. CDR1 and CDR2 from the germline V gene are SGDLS and YYNGEE. Trimming cost V 4 bases and J 4 bases; bases outside gene matches: 4. In DNA, the CDR3 is TGTGCCAGCAGCCGGACTAGCGGGCCTTACAATGAGCAGTTCTTC. Amino acid sequence: CASSRTSGPYNEQFF.

The chain uses TRBV11-1 and TRBJ1-2; the D gene is possibly TRBD1 (5 bases). This CDR3 is built from 15 residues. With 4 bases removed from V and 0 bases from J, the gap between germline ends came to 12 bases. Per germline, CDR1 SGHAT and CDR2 FQDESV (reference sequence). CDR3 loop: CASSYDRTTNYGYTF. The CDR3 DNA is TGTGCCAGCAGCTACGACAGAACTACTAACTATGGCTACACCTTC.

The rearrangement uses TRBV28 and TRBJ1-2; D ambiguous. V was pared by 1 base and J by 3 bases, with 12 bases between. The CDR3 extends over 15 amino acids. Germline V lookup: CDR1 MDHEN, CDR2 SYDVKM. CDR3 coding DNA: TGTGCCAGCAGTTTATTTGGCATCGGGGACTATGGCTACACCTTC. Translated, it gives CASSLFGIGDYGYTF.